This TCR beta chain was profiled in a study of shared clonotypes between healthy human individuals. The length of the CDR3 is 13 residues. Trimming took off 6 bases at V and 4 bases at J, with 13 bases between the two ends. Germline values: CDR1 MNHEY, CDR2 SVGAGI. Measured with immunoSEQ multiplex PCR; TCRdb has only the in-frame clones, and not every one. The sample records roughly 1,100,000 clones, about 74% being singletons. Overall study results and limits: Sampling was confined to blood; repertoires within tissues likely differ. Around 5% of naive CD4 clonotypes were shared across a handful of donors. It was anticipated that sequencing depth would influence how many clonotypes donors shared. Genetic and exposure-history diversity was limited by the small donor number.

This clone was detected only once. Its antigen is currently unknown. Other DNA variants within this sample encode the same CDR3. The source material was memory CD4+ T cells sorted from blood. The subset here: CD45RA-negative fraction. This receptor was taken from a man between 18 and 29 years old in good health. V is TRBV6-5 and J is TRBJ2-7, with a weak D call TRBD1 (5 bases). Written as DNA, the CDR3 is TGTGCCAGCAGGCCTGGGGCGAGGTACGAGCAGTACTTC. Its translation is CASRPGARYEQYF.